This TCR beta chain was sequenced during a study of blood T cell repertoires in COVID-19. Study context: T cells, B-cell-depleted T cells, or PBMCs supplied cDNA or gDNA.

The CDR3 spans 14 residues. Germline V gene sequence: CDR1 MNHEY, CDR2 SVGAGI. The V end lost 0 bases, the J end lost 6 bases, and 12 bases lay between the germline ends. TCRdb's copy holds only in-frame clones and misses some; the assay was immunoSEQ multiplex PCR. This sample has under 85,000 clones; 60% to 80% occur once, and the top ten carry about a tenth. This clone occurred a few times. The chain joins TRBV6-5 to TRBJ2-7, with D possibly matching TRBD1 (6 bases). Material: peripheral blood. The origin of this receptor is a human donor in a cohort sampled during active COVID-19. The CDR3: CASSYSNRVSEQYF. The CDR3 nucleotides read TGTGCCAGCAGTTACTCTAACAGGGTGAGCGAGCAGTACTTC.